The 15 T cell receptor beta chains below come from one sample, sequenced in a study of blood T cell repertoires in COVID-19. Data came from immunoSEQ multiplex PCR; TCRdb stores just in-frame clones and leaves some out. Of roughly 70,000 clones in the sample, about 82% were seen once. Specimen: peripheral blood. These receptor sequences come from a human donor in a cohort sampled during active COVID-19.

V and J are TRBV7-2 and TRBJ2-3, with D tentatively TRBD2 (6 bases). The CDR3 has 15 amino acids. Germline V lookup: CDR1 SGHTA, CDR2 FQGNSA. Deletions cut 2 bases from V and 6 bases from J, with 15 bases between. In nucleotides, the CDR3 is TGTGCCAGCAGCTTATTATGGCGGGACGGTGATACGCAGTATTTT. It codes for CASSLLWRDGDTQYF.

CDR3 coding DNA: TGTGCCAGTAGTATTTCTTCCGGGACAGCGGACTACACCTTC. Translated, it gives CASSISSGTADYTF. V gene TRBV19 combines with J gene TRBJ1-2, with 7 bases identical to TRBD1. Germline-derived CDR1 and CDR2 are LNHDA and SQIVND (reference sequence). The ends lost 3 bases at V and 10 bases at J; junction bases unmatched: 11. The CDR3 sequence is 14 residues long.

The V call is TRBV18, the J call TRBJ1-5; TRBD1 matches 10 bases. The CDR3 runs to 16 residues. Germline V lookup: CDR1 KGHSH, CDR2 LQKENI. J gave up 2 bases and V 3 bases, and 4 bases lay outside the gene matches. The CDR3 coding sequence is TGTGCCAGCTCACCCCGACAGGGGGCAGGCAATCAGCCCCAGCATTTT. Translation: CASSPRQGAGNQPQHF.

The chain has TRBV10-3 and TRBJ2-7; the D gene is possibly TRBD2 (6 bases). Germline CDR1 is ENHRY and CDR2 is SYGVKD. The V end was cut by 3 bases, the J end by 1 base, with 22 bases between. There are 18 residues in the CDR3. CDR3 bases: TGTGCCATCAGTGATCCCCTATCCGGTGGAGGGAGGTCCTACGAGCAGTACTTC. Its protein product is CAISDPLSGGGRSYEQYF.

J is TRBJ1-4 and V is TRBV2, with a tentative D call TRBD1 (5 bases). The CDR3 extends over 15 amino acids. V was clipped by 6 bases and J by 0 bases, with 11 bases between them. Germline V gene sequence: CDR1 SNHLY, CDR2 FYNNEI. This CDR3 is CASREWGTTNEKLFF. CDR3 in DNA: TGTGCCAGCAGAGAGTGGGGCACAACTAATGAAAAACTGTTTTTT.

The CDR3 nucleotides read TGTGCCAGCAGCGCCTCTAGCGGTCCCACAGATACGCAGTATTTT. Translating gives CASSASSGPTDTQYF. V is TRBV7-3 and J is TRBJ2-3; 7 nucleotides line up with TRBD2. Germline-derived CDR1 and CDR2 are SGHTA and FQGTGA. V shed 5 bases and J 2 bases; nucleotides not matched to a gene: 7. The CDR3 runs 15 residues. Full variable domain (rest looked up from reference TRBV7-3 and TRBJ2-3): GAGVSQTPSNKVTEKGKYVELRCDPISGHTALYWYRQSLGQGPEFLIYFQGTGAADDSGLPNDRFFAVRPEGSVSTLKIQRTERGDSAVYLCASSASSGPTDTQYFGPGTRLTVL.

The rearrangement uses TRBV28 and TRBJ1-2; TRBD1 agrees at 9 bases. Germline-derived CDR1 and CDR2 are MDHEN and SYDVKM. CDR3 size: 14 residues. V gave up 2 bases and J gave up 7 bases; unmatched junction bases: 5. The chain's CDR3 is CASSLGQGSRGYTF. The DNA of the CDR3 is TGTGCCAGCAGTTTAGGACAGGGGTCTCGTGGCTACACCTTC.

The rearrangement links TRBV28 to TRBJ2-2, with TRBD1 matching over 10 bases. The ends lost 0 bases at V and 6 bases at J; junction bases unmatched: 1. This CDR3 spans 15 amino acids. CDR1 and CDR2 from the germline V gene are MDHEN and SYDVKM. The CDR3 coding sequence is TGTGCCAGCAGTTTATGGACAGGGGGCCCCGGGGAGCTGTTTTTT. It specifies CASSLWTGGPGELFF.

The chain links TRBV29-1 to TRBJ1-2, with 7 bases lining up with TRBD1. CDR3 length: 12 residues. Unmatched junction bases numbered 7, after V lost 4 bases and J lost 8 bases. Per the germline V gene, CDR1 is SQVTM and CDR2 is ANQGSEA. CDR3 residues: CSVGQGSGGYTF. The CDR3 DNA follows: TGCAGCGTTGGACAGGGAAGCGGCGGCTACACCTTC.

The rearrangement links TRBV18 to TRBJ2-7; D not resolved. This CDR3 spans 15 amino acids. CDR1 and CDR2 (germline): KGHSH, LQKENI. Between the trimmed V and J ends, which lost 0 bases and 4 bases, there was a span of 13 bases. This CDR3 is CASSPPGQVNYEQYF. The CDR3, as DNA: TGTGCCAGCTCACCACCGGGTCAGGTGAATTACGAGCAGTACTTC.

The chain carries TRBV7-9 and TRBJ1-4; D gene uncertain. CDR1 is SEHNR and CDR2 is FQNEAQ in the germline V gene (reference sequence). Between the trimmed V and J ends, which lost 5 bases and 7 bases, there was a span of 11 bases. The CDR3 sequence is 13 residues long. The CDR3 DNA sequence: TGTGCCAGCAGCCCGGTTCTTGGTGAAAAACTGTTTTTT. It translates to CASSPVLGEKLFF.

There are a few counts of this clone. The chain combines TRBV2 with TRBJ2-6; TRBD1 matches 9 bases. V was clipped by 11 bases and J by 0 bases; unmatched bases: 14. Per germline, CDR1 SNHLY and CDR2 FYNNEI. CDR3 length equals 18 residues. The CDR3 nucleotides are TGTGCCTCTAGCGGCCCTCGGACAGGGGTCTCTGGGGCCAACGTCCTGACTTTC. It translates to CASSGPRTGVSGANVLTF.

The rearrangement joins TRBV7-3 to TRBJ2-1; 10 positions agree with TRBD2. The CDR3 covers 15 residues. V gave up 5 bases and J gave up 10 bases; unmatched junction bases: 11. Germline V CDR1 and CDR2: SGHTA, FQGTGA. CDR3: CASSLTSGNWGEQFF. In DNA form, the CDR3 reads TGTGCCAGCAGCCTTACTAGCGGGAATTGGGGAGAGCAGTTCTTC.

The CDR3 bases are TGTGCCAGCAGGGGTTCGGGGGGGGGAGAGACCCAGTACTTC. Amino acids: CASRGSGGGETQYF. The chain combines TRBV25-1 with TRBJ2-5; 8 nucleotides match TRBD2. V lost 6 bases and J lost 4; bases outside the gene matches: 7. From germline, CDR1 is MGHDK and CDR2 SYGVNS. This CDR3 spans 14 amino acids.

The chain recombines TRBV7-9 with TRBJ1-2, with D possibly matching TRBD1 (5 bases). The V and J ends lost 1 base and 6 bases respectively, with 6 bases between them. From germline, CDR1 is SEHNR and CDR2 FQNEAQ (reference sequence). The CDR3 loop spans 12 amino acids. CDR3 loop: CASSLGGDGYTF. The DNA of the CDR3 is TGTGCCAGCAGCTTAGGGGGCGATGGCTACACCTTC.